Following are 23 T cell receptor beta chains from one sample sequenced in a study of graft-versus-host responses after intestinal transplantation (dated by TCRdb to the early 2020s). What this sample's time point label stands for: cells obtained before transplantation from donor or recipient. The library was obtained by the immunoSEQ multiplex PCR assay. This is the immuneACCESS table as TCRdb keeps it, with only in-frame sequences that have V and J called. A part of the clones is gone; compared with another copy, unresolved V genes explain less than half, and the rest is unexplained. Present in this sample are tens of thousands of clones, 89% of which were seen just once. Under 0.65% of the sample comes from the top ten. Antigen specificity for these receptors is unknown. The specimen comprised unstimulated CD4+ T cells sorted from spleen or lymph node cells, sampled before transplant. These receptors were taken from a human donor who was the organ donor for an intestinal transplant.

This sequence joins TRBV6-1 and TRBJ2-3, with 9 bases lining up with TRBD1. Germline values: CDR1 MNHNS, CDR2 SASEGT. V gave up 4 bases and J gave up 5 bases; unmatched junction bases: 10. The CDR3 consists of 16 residues. CDR3 nucleotides: TGTGCCAGCAGTGTACTGGGACAGGGTGGAAGAGATACGCAGTATTTT. It codes for CASSVLGQGGRDTQYF.

The V gene is TRBV6-1, the J gene TRBJ2-3; D gene ambiguous. From germline, CDR1 is MNHNS and CDR2 SASEGT. V shed 4 bases and J shed 4 bases, with 9 bases lying between them. This CDR3 has 13 amino acids. In DNA, the CDR3 is TGTGCCAGCAGTGTTACCGGGTCAGATACGCAGTATTTT. Translated, it gives CASSVTGSDTQYF.

The chain combines TRBV2 with TRBJ2-7, with D possibly matching TRBD2 (5 bases). Trimming stripped 0 bases from V and 6 bases from J, with 18 bases between. Germline V lookup: CDR1 SNHLY, CDR2 FYNNEI. The CDR3 loop spans 16 amino acids. This chain's CDR3 is CASSEALPKEGSEQYF. Here the CDR3 DNA reads TGTGCCAGCAGTGAAGCGCTTCCGAAGGAAGGGAGCGAGCAGTACTTC.

In DNA, the CDR3 is TGTGCCAGCCTGTTGCGGGGTTTCACAGATACGCAGTATTTT. Encoded protein: CASLLRGFTDTQYF. The chain employs TRBV5-6 and TRBJ2-3; a possible D gene is TRBD2 (6 bases). Looked up from germline, CDR1 is SGHDT and CDR2 is YYEEEE. Trimming left V 7 bases short and J 2 bases short, with 14 bases between. There are 14 residues in the CDR3.

This chain links TRBV5-5 with TRBJ2-7; TRBD2 agrees at 7 bases. V lost 4 bases to trimming and J lost 6 bases; unmatched junction nucleotides: 10. There are 14 residues in the CDR3. Germline V gene sequence: CDR1 SGHKS, CDR2 YYEKEE (reference sequence). The CDR3 loop reads CASSLTSLLVEQYF. The CDR3 nucleotides are TGTGCCAGCAGCCTGACTAGCCTACTTGTCGAGCAGTACTTC.

This chain links TRBV4-1 with TRBJ2-7; 9 nucleotides match TRBD1. CDR3 length equals 15 residues. Germline lookup yields CDR1 MGHRA and CDR2 YSYEKL. The J segment lost 5 bases and the V segment lost 2 bases, leaving 7 bases of the junction unmatched. CDR3 residues: CASSQITGGLHEQYF. The CDR3 coding sequence is TGCGCCAGCAGCCAAATAACAGGGGGCCTTCACGAGCAGTACTTC.

This chain joins TRBV29-1 and TRBJ2-1, with 10 bases lining up with TRBD2. There are 15 residues in the CDR3. V shed 5 bases, J shed 6 bases, and the junction held 10 bases outside the gene matches. Germline V lookup: CDR1 SQVTM, CDR2 ANQGSEA. CDR3 sequence: CSVSRTSGVFNEQFF. CDR3 bases: TGCAGCGTTTCCCGAACTAGCGGGGTGTTCAATGAGCAGTTCTTC.

This rearrangement joins TRBV28 to TRBJ1-1; perhaps TRBD1 as D (5 bases). V lost 10 bases and J lost 0, with 12 bases in between. CDR3 size: 13 residues. Germline CDR1 and CDR2: MDHEN and SYDVKM. This chain's CDR3 is CATIDSLNTEAFF. In nucleotides, the CDR3 is TGTGCCACCATAGACAGCCTGAACACTGAAGCTTTCTTT.

The CDR3 nucleotides are TGTGCCAGCAGCCGCCGGATACGAGGGGGAGGCACAGATACGCAGTATTTT. Translation: CASSRRIRGGGTDTQYF. This chain links TRBV7-2 with TRBJ2-3; D might be TRBD1 (6 bases). This CDR3 contains 17 residues. V lost 5 bases to trimming and J lost 1 base, with 19 bases between them. CDR1 and CDR2 from the germline V gene are SGHTA and FQGNSA.

The gene calls are TRBV12-2 and TRBJ2-7; TRBD1 was called by the table and not checked on the DNA. TRBV12-2 is tagged as a pseudogene. The CDR3 covers 14 residues. Here the CDR3 DNA reads TGTGCAAGTCGCTTAAGGACAGGGTTCTACGAGCAGTACTTC. It codes for CASRLRTGFYEQYF.

V is TRBV18 and J is TRBJ2-2, with 8 bases identical to TRBD1. The germline V gene has CDR1 KGHSH and CDR2 LQKENI. The junction had 5 bases not matched to a gene; V was cut back by 3 bases and J by 5 bases. The CDR3 totals 15 residues. This CDR3 reads CASSPQGALTGELFF. In nucleotides, the CDR3 is TGTGCCAGCTCACCCCAGGGGGCTTTGACCGGGGAGCTGTTTTTT.

The rearrangement links TRBV5-6 to TRBJ1-1; TRBD1 aligns across 9 bases. The CDR3 runs 15 residues. Trimming cost V 4 bases and J 3 bases; bases outside gene matches: 7. Germline V gene lookup returns CDR1 SGHDT and CDR2 YYEEEE. The CDR3 coding sequence is TGTGCCAGCAGCCCCACAGGGGGCGCCGACACTGAAGCTTTCTTT. This codes for CASSPTGGADTEAFF.

V and J are TRBV2 and TRBJ1-2; TRBD1 matches 9 bases. V shed 8 bases and J 7 bases; nucleotides not matched to a gene: 2. Germline loops: CDR1 SNHLY, CDR2 FYNNEI. The CDR3 has 11 amino acids. CDR3 sequence: CASGTGIGYTF. The CDR3 DNA is TGTGCCAGCGGGACAGGGATTGGCTACACCTTC.

This clone appeared a single time. V and J are TRBV30 and TRBJ1-1, with a tentative D call TRBD1 (5 bases). V was pared by 2 bases and J by 0 bases, with 7 bases between. Per germline, CDR1 GTSNPN and CDR2 SVGIG (reference sequence). CDR3 length: 13 residues. In nucleotides, the CDR3 is TGTGCCTGGAGTCAGGGTCTGAACACTGAAGCTTTCTTT. Residues: CAWSQGLNTEAFF.

V is TRBV28 and J is TRBJ1-5; 9 bases match TRBD1. J gave up 6 bases and V 6 bases, and 18 bases lay outside the gene matches. CDR3 size: 18 residues. Germline V CDR1 and CDR2: MDHEN, SYDVKM. The CDR3 bases are TGTGCCAGCAGCCTTACAAACACAGGGGGCGCTAGTTTTCAGCCCCAGCATTTT. Amino acid sequence: CASSLTNTGGASFQPQHF. The full variable domain, its missing parts supplied by reference TRBV28 and TRBJ1-5, is DVKVTQSSRYLVKRTGEKVFLECVQDMDHENMFWYRQDPGLGLRLIYFSYDVKMKEKGDIPEGYSVSREKKERFSLILESASTNQTSMYLCASSLTNTGGASFQPQHFGDGTRLSIL.

V gene TRBV5-1 combines with J gene TRBJ2-1, with no clear D. With 0 bases removed from V and 1 base from J, the gap between germline ends came to 5 bases. Germline V gives CDR1 SGHRS, CDR2 YFSETQ. This CDR3 is built from 14 residues. As DNA, the CDR3 is TGCGCCAGCAGCTTGGCCGGGTCCTACAATGAGCAGTTCTTC. It encodes CASSLAGSYNEQFF.

This chain connects TRBV6-1 to TRBJ1-2, with 9 nucleotides matching TRBD1. V was clipped by 7 bases and J by 4 bases; unmatched bases: 7. The germline V gene has CDR1 MNHNS and CDR2 SASEGT. The CDR3 contains 14 residues. The CDR3 sequence is CASNAGTGPYGYTF. The DNA of the CDR3 is TGTGCCAGCAATGCCGGGACAGGGCCCTATGGCTACACCTTC.

The chain has TRBV9 and TRBJ2-6; TRBD1 might be the D (5 bases). The CDR3 covers 15 residues. The germline V gene encodes CDR1 SGDLS and CDR2 YYNGEE. Between the trimmed V and J ends, which lost 3 bases and 4 bases, there was a span of 11 bases. For the CDR3, the DNA is TGTGCCAGCAGCGCTTCAGGGTCCGGGGCCAACGTCCTGACTTTC. Its translation is CASSASGSGANVLTF.

The chain links TRBV1 to TRBJ1-5. TRBV1 is given as a pseudogene. The CDR3 is made up of 23 amino acids. CDR3 loop: CTSSQDYYRGTNPRVRPYQPQHF. The CDR3 bases are TGCACCAGCAGCCAAGATTATTATCGGGGTACGAACCCACGGGTCCGGCCTTATCAGCCCCAGCATTTT.

The V call is TRBV30, the J call TRBJ2-7, with 7 bases aligning to TRBD2. CDR3 length: 15 amino acids. J was trimmed by 2 bases and V by 3 bases; bases with no gene match: 10. Looked up from germline, CDR1 is GTSNPN and CDR2 is SVGIG (reference sequence). In nucleotides, the CDR3 is TGTGCCTGGAGCCTACCCCAGCGGGGAACCTACGAGCAGTACTTC. Translation: CAWSLPQRGTYEQYF. Full variable domain (missing parts from reference TRBV30 and TRBJ2-7): SQTIHQWPATLVQPVGSPLSLECTVEGTSNPNLYWYRQAAGRGLQLLFYSVGIGQISSEVPQNLSASRPQDRQFILSSKKLLLSDSGFYLCAWSLPQRGTYEQYFGPGTRLTVT.

The chain couples TRBV9 to TRBJ2-2; 9 nucleotides match TRBD1. The CDR3 runs to 14 residues. CDR1 and CDR2 from the germline V gene are SGDLS and YYNGEE. Germline trimming cut 5 bases from V and 6 bases from J; bases unmatched to any gene: 5. This CDR3 is CASRGTGTSGELFF. The CDR3 nucleotides read TGTGCCAGCAGGGGGACAGGGACATCCGGGGAGCTGTTTTTT.

CDR3 sequence reads: CASSQTGLADSYEQYF. DNA for the CDR3: TGCGCCAGCAGCCAAACGGGACTAGCGGACTCCTACGAGCAGTACTTC. This chain uses TRBV4-1 with TRBJ2-7; 11 bases line up with TRBD2. The trim removed 2 bases at V and 0 bases at J, leaving 3 bases unmatched. Looked up from germline, CDR1 is MGHRA and CDR2 is YSYEKL. This CDR3 spans 16 amino acids.

The genes are TRBV2 and TRBJ2-2; 7 positions match TRBD2. With V trimmed by 7 bases and J by 0 bases, 5 bases remained unmatched. CDR1 is SNHLY, CDR2 FYNNEI, per germline. The CDR3 covers 15 residues. In DNA form, the CDR3 reads TGTGCCAGCAAGCGGGAATACGCGAACACCGGGGAGCTGTTTTTT. This gives the protein CASKREYANTGELFF. Full variable domain (missing parts from reference TRBV2 and TRBJ2-2): EPEVTQTPSHQVTQMGQEVILRCVPISNHLYFYWYRQILGQKVEFLVSFYNNEISEKSEIFDDQFSVERPDGSNFTLKIRSTKLEDSAMYFCASKREYANTGELFFGEGSRLTVL.